The 12 T cell receptor beta chains listed next were all sequenced from one sample in a study of blood T cells in healthy people across ages. A second PCR, run for roughly 7 to 11 cycles, used a sample-barcoded 5' primer plus a J-beta primer mix. TCRdb analysed the 5' RACE reads with MiXCR anew, one entry per CDR3 protein. The sample holds more than 500,000 distinct CDR3 sequences, 25% to 30% seen once. What was sequenced was blood. These receptors came from a woman in her seventies in good health.

This clonotype has just one count. The CDR3 is CASSYKKDTEAFF. CDR3 nucleotides: TGTGCCAGCAGCTATAAGAAGGACACTGAAGCTTTCTTT. The chain is built from TRBV7-6 and TRBJ1-1; D unclear. Trimming stripped 4 bases from V and 3 bases from J, with 9 bases between. Germline V lookup: CDR1 SGHVS, CDR2 FNYEAQ. The CDR3 contains 13 residues.

This clonotype was seen ten or more times. This chain joins TRBV7-9 and TRBJ2-7; D not resolved. Germline loops: CDR1 SEHNR, CDR2 FQNEAQ (reference sequence). V was pared by 2 bases and J by 5 bases, with 4 bases between. The CDR3 sequence is 11 residues long. The CDR3 bases are TGTGCCAGCAGCTTATTCCACGAGCAGTACTTC. Its protein product is CASSLFHEQYF.

A few counts support this clonotype. This chain connects TRBV20-1 to TRBJ1-4; D is unresolved. The CDR3 extends over 13 amino acids. Looked up from germline, CDR1 is DFQATT and CDR2 is SNEGSKA (reference sequence). Trimming pared 5 bases from V and 4 bases from J, leaving 11 bases between. CDR3 in DNA: TGCAGTGCTTATGAGGGAAATAATGAAAAACTGTTTTTT. It codes for CSAYEGNNEKLFF.

This clonotype was recorded a few times. J is TRBJ2-5 and V is TRBV6-5, with D tentatively TRBD1 or TRBD2 (5 bases each). There are 16 residues in the CDR3. V was clipped by 0 bases and J by 11 bases, with 22 bases between them. Germline V gene data show CDR1 as MNHEY and CDR2 as SVGAGI. The CDR3 nucleotides are TGTGCCAGCAGTTACTCGAGTGGTCTCCCTCTGGGGGAGCAGTACTTC. It encodes CASSYSSGLPLGEQYF.

The table lists this clonotype with a few counts. The chain joins TRBV12-3 or TRBV12-4 to TRBJ1-1; D is perhaps TRBD1 (5 bases). This CDR3 region has 14 residues. The ends were cut back, 4 bases at V and 5 bases at J, with 14 bases in the middle. The CDR3 sequence is CASSSRGTGTEAFF. The CDR3 nucleotides read TGTGCCAGCAGTTCGAGGGGAACGGGGACTGAAGCTTTCTTT.

The rearrangement joins TRBV29-1 to TRBJ2-3, with 7 bases identical to TRBD1. The CDR3 contains 13 residues. V was pared by 6 bases and J by 3 bases, with 6 bases of the junction left unmatched. Germline CDR1 reads SQVTM; CDR2 reads ANQGSEA. CDR3 sequence: CSVSTGQTDTQYF. As DNA, the CDR3 is TGCAGCGTGTCGACAGGGCAAACAGATACGCAGTATTTT.

The chain has TRBV4-2 and TRBJ2-2; D may be TRBD2 (6 bases). Germline CDR1 reads LGHNA; CDR2 reads YNFKEQ. This CDR3 has 15 residues. Between the trimmed V and J ends, which lost 1 base and 7 bases, there was a span of 13 bases. The CDR3 reads CASSQVGGSLGELFF. In DNA form, the CDR3 reads TGTGCCAGCAGCCAAGTGGGGGGAAGTCTCGGGGAGCTGTTTTTT.

This clonotype was detected a few times. The chain couples TRBV29-1 to TRBJ2-5; the D gene is possibly TRBD1 (6 bases). Trimming shortened V by 7 bases and J by 1 base, and 13 bases separated the two germline ends. Per the germline V gene, CDR1 is SQVTM and CDR2 is ANQGSEA. There are 13 residues in the CDR3. Here the CDR3 reads CSARRGIQETQYF. The CDR3 DNA is TGCAGCGCTAGAAGGGGGATCCAAGAGACCCAGTACTTC. Filled out from reference TRBV29-1 and TRBJ2-5, the complete variable domain reads SAVISQKPSRDICQRGTSLTIQCQVDSQVTMMFWYRQQPGQSLTLIATANQGSEATYESGFVIDKFPISRPNLTFSTLTVSNMSPEDSSIYLCSARRGIQETQYFGPGTRLLVL.

This chain links TRBV20-1 with TRBJ1-1; unclear D gene. The CDR3 consists of 14 residues. Germline V gene lookup returns CDR1 DFQATT and CDR2 SNEGSKA (reference sequence). The V end was cut by 0 bases, the J end by 0 bases, with 8 bases between. CDR3 region: CSARDLRVNTEAFF. The CDR3 nucleotides are TGCAGTGCTAGAGATCTGAGGGTGAACACTGAAGCTTTCTTT.

J is TRBJ2-1 and V is TRBV21-1; TRBD2 is the table's D call, not checked against the DNA. TRBV21-1 is recorded as a pseudogene. This CDR3 has 13 amino acids. The CDR3 DNA sequence: TGTGCCAGCAGCCCCGCGCGAGGAAATGAGCAGTTCTTC. Translated, it gives CASSPARGNEQFF.

CDR3 bases: TGTGCCAGCAGCCAGGCCTTAGGGGGCCACAACGAGCAGTACTTC. As protein: CASSQALGGHNEQYF. The chain recombines TRBV3-1 with TRBJ2-1; TRBD1 agrees at 7 bases. The end of the DNA aligns better with TRBJ2-7, so the J call may be wrong. The CDR3 has 15 amino acids. Germline values: CDR1 LGHDT, CDR2 YNNKEL (reference sequence).

Only a few counts were recorded for this clonotype. The chain employs TRBV4-3 and TRBJ2-5; 10 nucleotides align to TRBD2. Germline loops: CDR1 LGHNA, CDR2 YSLEER. The CDR3 loop spans 20 amino acids. The V and J ends lost 0 bases and 4 bases, in that order; junction bases with no gene match: 17. The CDR3 DNA reads TGCGCCAGCAGCCAAGATCATGTTCGGGGGGCTCTAGCGGGGGCAGAGACCCAGTACTTC. Protein sequence: CASSQDHVRGALAGAETQYF.